Given below is one TCR beta chain in context. Its antigen is unknown. This entry comes from a study of T-cell reconstitution after alpha-beta-depleted transplantation in children. Study-wide results and caveats: Elevated TCRbeta diversity at day 60 was traced, in some patients, to surviving recipient T cells and thymic progenitors.

Germline assignment: CDR1 MNHEY and CDR2 SVGAGI. The ends lost 0 bases at V and 3 bases at J; junction bases unmatched: 6. The CDR3 runs 17 residues. Unique molecular identifiers were used in preparing the TCRbeta library. TCRdb ran MiXCR on the PCR reads and lists one entry per CDR3 protein. Of some 830,000 distinct CDR3 sequences listed, about 15% are singletons. The sequence came from a male patient younger than 18 who had a stem cell transplant for acute lymphoblastic leukemia, so the T cells may come from the graft donor. Sequenced material: PBMCs, mostly from graft donor cells, taken 360 days after TCRalphabeta/CD19-depleted stem cell transplant. This rearrangement joins TRBV6-5 to TRBJ2-7; TRBD2 agrees at 12 bases. The CDR3 bases are TGTGCCAGCAGTTACTCTCTAGCGGGAGGGGAGGGCTACGAGCAGTACTTC. This gives the protein CASSYSLAGGEGYEQYF.